What follows are 9 T cell receptor beta chains derived from one specimen sequenced in a study of response to subunit inactivated influenza vaccine (dated by TCRdb to 2017 to 2018). Library preparation was by RT-PCR. The sequencer was an Illumina HiSeq 2500. TCRdb reworked the public reads: Q25 trimming with fastp, MiXCR clone assembly, productive beta chains retained. Rows merge per CDR3 protein into single entries with the most common DNA and genes. Across this sample there are 300,000 to 350,000 distinct CDR3 sequences, with just over 20% seen only once. Roughly 10% of the sample goes to the ten largest clones. Sequences were derived from PBMCs from blood, sampled about 19 months after vaccination. Receptors originate from a man aged 50-75 years who received an inactivated influenza vaccine. Donor details come from another sample of the same person, matched by shared clones.

J is TRBJ2-5 and V is TRBV20-1; D possibly corresponds to TRBD2 (6 bases). Trimming took 0 bases from V and 5 from J, leaving 16 bases between them. CDR3 size: 15 residues. The germline V gene encodes CDR1 DFQATT and CDR2 SNEGSKA (reference sequence). The CDR3: CSARDVGLPGETQYF. CDR3 coding DNA: TGCAGTGCTAGAGATGTGGGACTGCCCGGGGAGACCCAGTACTTC.

The gene calls are TRBV7-9 and TRBJ2-1; TRBD2 might be the D (5 bases). Germline V gives CDR1 SEHNR, CDR2 FQNEAQ (reference sequence). The CDR3 runs 14 residues. Deletions cut 3 bases from V and 0 bases from J, with 6 bases between. Here the CDR3 reads CASSLEVSYNEQFF. For the CDR3, the DNA is TGTGCCAGCAGCTTGGAGGTCTCCTACAATGAGCAGTTCTTC.

The rearrangement uses TRBV12-3 or TRBV12-4 and TRBJ2-3; 9 bases are a match to TRBD1. J was trimmed by 4 bases and V by 3 bases; bases with no gene match: 2. The CDR3 spans 14 residues. The CDR3 here is CASSFTGGADTQYF. The CDR3 DNA is TGTGCCAGCAGTTTTACAGGGGGCGCAGATACGCAGTATTTT.

The CDR3: CASSVVAGGYNEQFF. As DNA, the CDR3 is TGTGCCAGCAGCGTAGTTGCGGGGGGCTACAATGAGCAGTTCTTC. V is TRBV9 and J is TRBJ2-1; 8 positions match TRBD2. Germline CDR1 SGDLS, CDR2 YYNGEE. The CDR3 is 15 residues long. Trimming removed 0 bases from V and 3 bases from J; junction bases left unmatched: 2.

This chain connects TRBV11-2 to TRBJ1-6; no clear D. The CDR3 sequence is 14 residues long. The ends were cut back, 10 bases at V and 5 bases at J, with 15 bases in the middle. Germline CDR1 and CDR2: SGHAT and FQNNGV. The CDR3 DNA sequence: TGTGCCACCTCTGGACGGACCGATAATTCACCCCTCCACTTT. Its protein product is CATSGRTDNSPLHF.

This clonotype was counted many times. Mismatch with germline at one junction end may stem from a read error. The rearrangement uses TRBV20-1 and TRBJ1-1; D is uncertain. Germline CDR1 DFQATT, CDR2 SNEGSKA (reference sequence). The CDR3 totals 11 residues. The CDR3 nucleotides are TGCAGTGCCACGAAAATGACATCCTCCCTCTTT. Amino acids: CSATKMTSSLF.

On this clonotype itself: A read error may produce the germline difference seen at one junction end. CDR3 DNA sequence: TGCGCCAGCAGCCCAAACGACCGGGACAGGGGTTTTAAGTATTTC. It is translated as CASSPNDRDRGFKYF. The V and J genes are TRBV4-1 and TRBJ2-3, with 10 positions matching TRBD1. The germline V gene has CDR1 MGHRA and CDR2 YSYEKL. There are 15 residues in the CDR3.

V is TRBV2 and J is TRBJ1-4; no firm D call. Germline CDR1 is SNHLY and CDR2 is FYNNEI. The CDR3 runs 13 residues. V lost 4 bases and J 12 bases, leaving 15 bases between the germline ends. The DNA of the CDR3 is TGTGCCAGCAGTGTCGGGCAGACGTTGGAACTGTTTTTT. Protein: CASSVGQTLELFF. Together with reference TRBV2 and TRBJ1-4, the CDR3 gives the full variable domain: EPEVTQTPSHQVTQMGQEVILRCVPISNHLYFYWYRQILGQKVEFLVSFYNNEISEKSEIFDDQFSVERPDGSNFTLKIRSTKLEDSAMYFCASSVGQTLELFFGSGTQLSVL.

This clonotype turned up a few times. The chain is built from TRBV15 and TRBJ2-2; D unresolved. The CDR3 is 15 amino acids. Looked up from germline, CDR1 is LNHNV and CDR2 is YYDKDF (reference sequence). The V gene lost 0 bases and the J gene lost 0 bases, with 5 bases spanning the gap. CDR3 region: CATSRDLSNTGELFF. The CDR3 coding sequence is TGTGCCACCAGCAGAGATCTCTCGAACACCGGGGAGCTGTTTTTT.